This record concerns one T cell receptor (beta chain) sequence. This clonotype was found many times. The antigen this receptor binds is unknown. Nothing much larger sits one base from this clone, and base qualities are not available. The method was 5' RACE. Instrument on record: NextSeq 500. In the TCR library protocol, unique molecular identifiers were attached to individual cDNA molecules to correct for PCR bias and sequencing error. Both TCR alpha and beta chains were sequenced, and tight co-correlation was observed between alpha and beta sequence abundances in each sample. The original pipeline was this. Decombinator V4 was used to perform V gene, J gene and CDR3 annotation of TCR sequences. Expanded TCRs were defined as changing significantly between any two time points under a Poisson model with p below 0.0001. TCR abundances were normalised to the total number of TCRs sequenced in each sample and reported as counts per million. MAIT TCRs were defined by TRAV1-2 paired with TRAJ12, TRAJ20 or TRAJ33, and iNKT TCRs by TRAV10 paired with TRAJ18. VDJdb, accessed 1 November 2021, was searched for CMV, EBV and SARS-CoV-2 annotated TCRs, with TCRs annotated for multiple antigens excluded. The public reads were reprocessed in TCRdb via fastp at Q25 and MiXCR, keeping in-frame beta chains. Rows are unified per CDR3 protein, each entry keeping the most common DNA and genes. The V and J calls reflect TCRdb's pipeline rather than the authors' work. The sample records around 40,000 distinct CDR3 sequences, approximately 10% of which are singletons. The leading ten clones occupy roughly 9% of the sample.

The data are from a study of early T cells in non-severe SARS-CoV-2 infection (dated by TCRdb to the early 2020s). Study-level background: Bulk RNA from unsorted whole blood was used for TCR sequencing, so alpha and beta chains could not be paired. Points the paper makes about the study in general: VDJdb matching was skewed toward anti-spike CD8 responses and likely underestimated virus-specific expansions, missing private and CD4 specificities.

This was a case-control study nested in a cohort of healthcare workers in London, UK, who had nasopharyngeal swab PCR tests and blood samples taken every week. Healthcare workers were recruited during the week of the UK lockdown, between 23 and 31 March 2020, and followed weekly for up to about 16 weeks. Its CDR3 holds 13 amino acids, cysteine through phenylalanine. Solely the CDR3 DNA is kept, with 39 bases framed from the first base. CDR1 and CDR2 are drawn from the germline V gene: KGHSH, LQKENI. V is reduced by 3 bases and J by 4 bases, leaving a spacing of 8 bases between them. Sequences were obtained from whole blood. The origin of this receptor is an adult who was a healthcare worker with PCR-confirmed SARS-CoV-2 infection or an uninfected control (not recorded which). The rearrangement combines TRBV18 with TRBJ2-3, with TRBD2 tentatively as D gene (5 bases match). The encoded CDR3 is CASSPRRADTQYF. The DNA sequence follows: TGTGCCAGCTCACCGAGGCGGGCAGATACGCAGTATTTT.